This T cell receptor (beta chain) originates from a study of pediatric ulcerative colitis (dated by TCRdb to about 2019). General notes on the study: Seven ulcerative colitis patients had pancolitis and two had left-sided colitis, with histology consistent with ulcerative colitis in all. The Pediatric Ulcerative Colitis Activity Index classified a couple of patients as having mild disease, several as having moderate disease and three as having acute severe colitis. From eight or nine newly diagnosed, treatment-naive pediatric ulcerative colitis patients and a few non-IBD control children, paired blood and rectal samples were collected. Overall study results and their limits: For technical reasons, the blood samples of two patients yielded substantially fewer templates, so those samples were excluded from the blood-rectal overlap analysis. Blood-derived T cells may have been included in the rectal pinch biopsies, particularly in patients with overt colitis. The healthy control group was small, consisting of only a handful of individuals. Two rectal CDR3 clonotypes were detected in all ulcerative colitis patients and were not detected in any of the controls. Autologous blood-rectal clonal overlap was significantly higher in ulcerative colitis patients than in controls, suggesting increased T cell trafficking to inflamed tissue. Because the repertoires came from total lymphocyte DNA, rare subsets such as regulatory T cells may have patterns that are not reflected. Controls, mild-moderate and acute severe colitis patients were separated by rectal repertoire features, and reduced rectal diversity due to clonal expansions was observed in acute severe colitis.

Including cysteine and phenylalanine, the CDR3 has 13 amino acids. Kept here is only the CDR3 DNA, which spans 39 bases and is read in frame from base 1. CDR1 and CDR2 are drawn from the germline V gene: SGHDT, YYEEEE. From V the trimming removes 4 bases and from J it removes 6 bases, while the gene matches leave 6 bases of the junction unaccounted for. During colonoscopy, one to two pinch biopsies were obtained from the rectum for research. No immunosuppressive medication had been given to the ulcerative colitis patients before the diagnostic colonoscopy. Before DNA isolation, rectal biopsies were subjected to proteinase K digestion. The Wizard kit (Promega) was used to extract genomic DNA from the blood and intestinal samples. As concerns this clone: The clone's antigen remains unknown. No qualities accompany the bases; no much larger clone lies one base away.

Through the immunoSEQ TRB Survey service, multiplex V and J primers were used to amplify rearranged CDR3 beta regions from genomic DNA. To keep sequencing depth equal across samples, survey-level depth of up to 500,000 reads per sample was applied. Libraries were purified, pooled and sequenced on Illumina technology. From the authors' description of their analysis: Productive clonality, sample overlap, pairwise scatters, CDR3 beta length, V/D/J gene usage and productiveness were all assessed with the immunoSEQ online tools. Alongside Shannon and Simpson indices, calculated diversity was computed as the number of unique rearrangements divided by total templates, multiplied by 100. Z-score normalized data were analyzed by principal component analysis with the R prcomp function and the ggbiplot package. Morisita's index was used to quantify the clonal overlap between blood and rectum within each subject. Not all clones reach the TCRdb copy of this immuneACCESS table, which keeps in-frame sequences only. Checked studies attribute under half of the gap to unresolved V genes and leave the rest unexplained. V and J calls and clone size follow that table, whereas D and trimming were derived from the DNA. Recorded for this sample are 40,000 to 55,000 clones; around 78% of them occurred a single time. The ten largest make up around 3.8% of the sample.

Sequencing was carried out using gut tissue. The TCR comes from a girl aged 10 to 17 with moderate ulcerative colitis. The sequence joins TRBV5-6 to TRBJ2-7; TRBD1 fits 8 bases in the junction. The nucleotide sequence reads TGTGCCAGCAGCCCCCAGGGGGCTCGCGAGCAGTACTTC. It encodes CASSPQGAREQYF.